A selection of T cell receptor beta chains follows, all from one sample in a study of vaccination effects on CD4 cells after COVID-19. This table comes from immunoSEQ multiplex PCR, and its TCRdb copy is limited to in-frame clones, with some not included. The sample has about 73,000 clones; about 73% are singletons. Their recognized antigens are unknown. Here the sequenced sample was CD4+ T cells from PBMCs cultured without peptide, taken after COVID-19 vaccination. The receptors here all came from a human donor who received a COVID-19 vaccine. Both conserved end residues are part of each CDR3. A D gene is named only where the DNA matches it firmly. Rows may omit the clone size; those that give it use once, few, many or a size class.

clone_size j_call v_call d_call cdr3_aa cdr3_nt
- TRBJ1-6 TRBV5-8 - CASRRLGQKNSPLHF TGTGCCAGCAGGCGATTAGGACAGAAAAATTCACCCCTCCACTTT
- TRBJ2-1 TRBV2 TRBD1 CASREDRVSEQFF TGTGCCAGCAGAGAGGACAGGGTGAGTGAGCAGTTCTTC
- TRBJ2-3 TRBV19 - CASSSLRTTDTQYF TGTGCCAGTAGTAGCCTGAGAACCACAGATACGCAGTATTTT
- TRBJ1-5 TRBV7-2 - CASSLYEANQPQHF TGTGCCAGCAGCTTGTACGAGGCCAATCAGCCCCAGCATTTT
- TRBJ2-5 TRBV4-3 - CASSQQWGWETQYF TGCGCCAGCAGCCAACAATGGGGATGGGAGACCCAGTACTTC
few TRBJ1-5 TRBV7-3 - CASSADRNHYSNQPQHF TGTGCCAGCAGCGCGGACAGAAACCACTATAGCAATCAGCCCCAGCATTTT
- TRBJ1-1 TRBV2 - CASSLQGNTEAFF TGTGCCAGCAGTCTACAGGGGAACACTGAAGCTTTCTTT
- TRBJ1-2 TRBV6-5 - CASSSADSLSYGYTF TGTGCCAGCAGTTCTGCGGACAGTTTATCCTATGGCTACACCTTC
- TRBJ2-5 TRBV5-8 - CASPIWIRPAQETQYF TGTGCCAGCCCTATTTGGATTAGGCCGGCCCAAGAGACCCAGTACTTC
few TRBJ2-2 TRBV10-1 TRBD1 CASRDAIQGDTGELFF TGCGCCAGCAGGGACGCGATACAGGGGGACACCGGGGAGCTGTTTTTT
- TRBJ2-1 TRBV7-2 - CASSLANGFPYNEQFF TGTGCCAGCAGCTTAGCAAATGGGTTTCCCTACAATGAGCAGTTCTTC
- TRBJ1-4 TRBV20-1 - CSARDREKLFF TGCAGTGCTAGAGATCGGGAAAAACTGTTTTTT
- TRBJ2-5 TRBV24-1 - CATSDSGPQKATQYF TGTGCCACCAGTGATTCCGGGCCCCAGAAGGCGACCCAGTACTTC
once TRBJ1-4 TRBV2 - CASSEWATNEKLFF TGTGCCAGCAGTGAGTGGGCAACTAATGAAAAACTGTTTTTT
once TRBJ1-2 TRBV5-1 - CASSLEFAKVNYGYTF TGCGCCAGCAGCTTGGAATTTGCAAAAGTAAACTATGGCTACACCTTC
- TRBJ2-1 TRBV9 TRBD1 CASTPGGVGDEQFF TGTGCCAGCACCCCAGGGGGTGTGGGCGATGAGCAGTTCTTC
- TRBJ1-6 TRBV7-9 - CASSRGGYSPLHF TGTGCCAGCAGCCGTGGAGGGTATTCACCCCTCCACTTT
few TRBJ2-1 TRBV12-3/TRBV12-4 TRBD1 CASSLRQGNEQFF TGTGCCAGCAGTTTGAGACAGGGCAATGAGCAGTTCTTC
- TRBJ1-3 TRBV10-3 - CAIGAGTSGNTIYF TGTGCCATCGGTGCGGGTACCTCTGGAAACACCATATATTTT
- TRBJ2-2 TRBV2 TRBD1 CASRTLGQGTGELFF TGTGCCAGCAGAACTCTGGGACAGGGAACCGGGGAGCTGTTTTTT
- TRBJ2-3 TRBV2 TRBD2 CASRRLAVSTDTQYF TGTGCCAGCAGGAGACTAGCGGTGTCAACAGATACGCAGTATTTT
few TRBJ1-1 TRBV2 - CASSEALWGPDTEAFF TGTGCCAGCAGTGAAGCGCTTTGGGGCCCAGACACTGAAGCTTTCTTT
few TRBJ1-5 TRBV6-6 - CASNYYQGQPQHF TGTGCCAGCAATTATTATCAGGGTCAGCCCCAGCATTTT
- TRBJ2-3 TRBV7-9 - CASLLAASTGTDTQYF TGTGCCAGCCTTCTAGCAGCTTCCACGGGCACAGATACGCAGTATTTT
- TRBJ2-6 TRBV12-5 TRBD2 CASGKAREVAGANVLTF TGTGCTAGTGGCAAAGCCCGGGAGGTAGCTGGGGCCAACGTCCTGACTTTC
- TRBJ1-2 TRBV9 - CASSVVPRKGYTF TGTGCCAGCAGCGTAGTCCCTAGAAAAGGCTACACCTTC
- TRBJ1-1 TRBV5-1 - CASSLPEDSPMNTEAFF TGCGCCAGCAGCTTACCAGAGGACAGTCCTATGAACACTGAAGCTTTCTTT
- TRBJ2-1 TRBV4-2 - CASSPHGGAPHNEQFF TGTGCCAGCAGCCCGCATGGGGGGGCTCCTCACAATGAGCAGTTCTTC
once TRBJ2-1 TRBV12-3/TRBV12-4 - CASSLLRNNEQFF TGTGCCAGCAGTTTACTCCGAAACAATGAGCAGTTCTTC
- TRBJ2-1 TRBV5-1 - CASSQIRGNEQFF TGCGCCAGCAGCCAAATCAGGGGCAATGAGCAGTTCTTC
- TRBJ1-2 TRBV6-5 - CASSSPRDAVGYTF TGTGCCAGCAGTTCGCCCCGGGACGCGGTTGGCTACACCTTC
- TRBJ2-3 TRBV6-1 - CASSEVRQGGTQYF TGTGCCAGCAGTGAAGTTCGACAGGGAGGTACGCAGTATTTT
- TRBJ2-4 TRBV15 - CATSTTGLQNIQYF TGTGCCACCAGCACCACAGGGTTGCAAAACATTCAGTACTTC
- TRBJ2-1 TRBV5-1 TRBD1 CASSFRDRVENEQFF TGCGCCAGCAGCTTCCGGGACAGGGTTGAGAATGAGCAGTTCTTC
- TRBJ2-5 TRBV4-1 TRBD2 CASSLTGTSGGAQYF TGCGCCAGCAGCCTTACCGGGACTAGCGGGGGGGCCCAGTACTTC
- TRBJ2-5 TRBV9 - CASSVELFQETQYF TGTGCCAGCAGCGTAGAACTATTCCAAGAGACCCAGTACTTC
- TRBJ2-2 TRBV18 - CASSFSSSSGELFF TGTGCCAGCTCATTCAGTAGTAGCTCCGGGGAGCTGTTTTTT
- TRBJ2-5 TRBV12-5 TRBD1 CASGSLTGQQETQYF TGTGCTAGTGGTTCGCTAACGGGACAGCAAGAGACCCAGTACTTC
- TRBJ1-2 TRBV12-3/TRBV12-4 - CASSLGSLGGYTF TGTGCCAGCAGTTTGGGGTCCCTCGGCGGCTACACCTTC
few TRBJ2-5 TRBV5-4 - CASSLAGQRGTQYF TGTGCCAGCAGCTTGGCCGGCCAAAGAGGGACCCAGTACTTC
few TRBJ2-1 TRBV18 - CASSLGSSYNEQFF TGTGCCAGCTCATTGGGCAGCTCCTACAATGAGCAGTTCTTC
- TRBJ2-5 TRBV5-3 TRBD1 CARSLAVGQDQETQYF TGTGCCAGAAGCTTGGCCGTAGGACAGGATCAAGAGACCCAGTACTTC
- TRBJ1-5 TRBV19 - CASSIWGGGQPQHF TGTGCCAGTAGTATATGGGGGGGTGGGCAGCCCCAGCATTTT
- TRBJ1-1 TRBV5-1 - CASSWKAPNTEAFF TGCGCCAGCAGCTGGAAGGCACCGAACACTGAAGCTTTCTTT
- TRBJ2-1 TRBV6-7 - CASSYVRQFF TGTGCCAGCAGTTACGTGAGGCAGTTCTTC
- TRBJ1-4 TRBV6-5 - CAAGRGPNEKLFF TGTGCCGCGGGGCGGGGCCCTAATGAAAAACTGTTTTTT
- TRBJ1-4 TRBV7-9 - CASSLAPGVREKLFF TGTGCCAGCAGCTTAGCTCCAGGGGTAAGGGAAAAACTGTTTTTT
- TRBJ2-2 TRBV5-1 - CASSLGGTGELFF TGCGCCAGCAGCTTAGGCGGCACCGGGGAGCTGTTTTTT
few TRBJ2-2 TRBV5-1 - CASSVGRANTGELFF TGCGCCAGCAGCGTCGGACGGGCGAACACCGGGGAGCTGTTTTTT
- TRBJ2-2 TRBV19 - CASLQGQGGTGELFF TGTGCCAGTCTCCAAGGGCAGGGGGGCACCGGGGAGCTGTTTTTT
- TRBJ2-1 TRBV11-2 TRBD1 CASSFLTGGAVNEQFF TGTGCCAGCAGCTTTTTAACAGGGGGCGCCGTGAATGAGCAGTTCTTC
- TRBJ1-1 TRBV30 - CATGGVTTEAFF TGTGCCACGGGGGGGGTGACCACTGAAGCTTTCTTT
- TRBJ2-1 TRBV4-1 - CASSQSRLSAPNSPFF TGCGCCAGCAGCCAGTCTCGTTTATCTGCCCCTAATTCCCCGTTCTTC
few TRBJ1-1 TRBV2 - CASKRPGRLSNGAFF TGTGCCAGCAAAAGACCGGGACGCCTCTCGAATGGAGCTTTCTTT
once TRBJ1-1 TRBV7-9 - CASSLDYGFLGGTEAFF TGTGCCAGCAGCTTAGATTACGGGTTTTTAGGTGGCACTGAAGCTTTCTTT
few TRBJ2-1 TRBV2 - CASTRYNEQFF TGTGCCAGCACTAGATACAATGAGCAGTTCTTC
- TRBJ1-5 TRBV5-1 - CASSLAGEAAQHF TGCGCCAGCAGCTTGGCCGGGGAAGCGGCCCAGCATTTT
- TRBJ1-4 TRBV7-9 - CASSLGRGNEKLFF TGTGCCAGCAGCCTAGGACGGGGTAATGAAAAACTGTTTTTT